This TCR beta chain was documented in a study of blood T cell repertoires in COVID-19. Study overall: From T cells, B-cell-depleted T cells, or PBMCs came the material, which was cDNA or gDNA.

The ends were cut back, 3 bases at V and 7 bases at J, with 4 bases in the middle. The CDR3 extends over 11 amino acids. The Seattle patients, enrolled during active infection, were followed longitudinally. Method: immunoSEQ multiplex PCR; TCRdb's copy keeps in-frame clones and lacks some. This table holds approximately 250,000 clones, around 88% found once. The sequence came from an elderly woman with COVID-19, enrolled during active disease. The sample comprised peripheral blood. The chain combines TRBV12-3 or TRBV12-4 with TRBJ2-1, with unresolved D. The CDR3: CASSFGNEQFF. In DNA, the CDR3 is TGTGCCAGCAGTTTCGGGAATGAGCAGTTCTTC.